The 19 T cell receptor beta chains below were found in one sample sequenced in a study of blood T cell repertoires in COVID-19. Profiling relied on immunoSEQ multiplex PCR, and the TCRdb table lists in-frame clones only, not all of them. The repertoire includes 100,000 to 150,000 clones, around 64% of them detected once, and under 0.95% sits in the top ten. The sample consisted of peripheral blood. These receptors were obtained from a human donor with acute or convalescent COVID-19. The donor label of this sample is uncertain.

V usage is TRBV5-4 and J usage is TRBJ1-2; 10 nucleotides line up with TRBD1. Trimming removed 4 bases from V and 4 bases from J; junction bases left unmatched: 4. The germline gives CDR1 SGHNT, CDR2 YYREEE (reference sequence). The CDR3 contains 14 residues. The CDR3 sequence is CASSPRDRGYGYTF. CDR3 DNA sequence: TGTGCCAGCAGCCCCCGGGACAGGGGCTATGGCTACACCTTC.

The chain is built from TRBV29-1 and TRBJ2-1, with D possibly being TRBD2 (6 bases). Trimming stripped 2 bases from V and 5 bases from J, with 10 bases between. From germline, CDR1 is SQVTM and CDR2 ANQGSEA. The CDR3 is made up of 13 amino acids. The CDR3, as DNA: TGCAGCGTTGAACTAGCGAGAGACAATGAGCAGTTCTTC. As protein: CSVELARDNEQFF.

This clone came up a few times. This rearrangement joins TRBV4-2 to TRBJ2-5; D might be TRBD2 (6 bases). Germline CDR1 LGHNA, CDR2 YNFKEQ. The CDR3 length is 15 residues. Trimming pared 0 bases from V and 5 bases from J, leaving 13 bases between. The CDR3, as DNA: TGTGCCAGCAGCCAAGATCTAGCGATGGGGGAGACCCAGTACTTC. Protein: CASSQDLAMGETQYF.

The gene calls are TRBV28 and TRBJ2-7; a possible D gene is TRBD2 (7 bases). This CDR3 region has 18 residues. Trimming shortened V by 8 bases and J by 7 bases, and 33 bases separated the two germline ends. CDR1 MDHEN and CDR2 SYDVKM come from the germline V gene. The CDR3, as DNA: TGTGCCAGCTGTGGGGGGCGCGGGGGCGGGGACCAGCCCTTTGAGCAGTACGTC. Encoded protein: CASCGGRGGGDQPFEQYV.

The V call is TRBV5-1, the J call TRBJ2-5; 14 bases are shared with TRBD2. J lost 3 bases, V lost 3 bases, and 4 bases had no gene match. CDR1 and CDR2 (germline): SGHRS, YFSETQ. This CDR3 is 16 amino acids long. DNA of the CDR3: TGCGCCAGCAGCTCCTTGACTAGCGGGGGGGAAGAGACCCAGTACTTC. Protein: CASSSLTSGGEETQYF.

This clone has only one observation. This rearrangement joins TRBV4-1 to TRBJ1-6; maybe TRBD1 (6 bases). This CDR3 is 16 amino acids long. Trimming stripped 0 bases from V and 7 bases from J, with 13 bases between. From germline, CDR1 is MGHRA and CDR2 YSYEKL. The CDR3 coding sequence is TGCGCCAGCAGCCAAGACAGGGGAGGGTTAAATTCACCCCTCCACTTT. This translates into CASSQDRGGLNSPLHF.

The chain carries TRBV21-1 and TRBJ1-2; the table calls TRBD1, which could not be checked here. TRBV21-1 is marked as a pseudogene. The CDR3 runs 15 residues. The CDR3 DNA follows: TGTGCCAGCAGCAAAATTGGGACAGCTAACTATGGCTACACCTTC. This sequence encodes CASSKIGTANYGYTF.

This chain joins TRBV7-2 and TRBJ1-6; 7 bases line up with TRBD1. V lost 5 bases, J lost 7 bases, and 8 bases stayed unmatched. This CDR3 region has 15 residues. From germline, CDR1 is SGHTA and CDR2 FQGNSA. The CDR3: CASSQQTGWNSPLHF. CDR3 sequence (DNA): TGTGCCAGCAGCCAGCAGACAGGGTGGAATTCACCCCTCCACTTT.

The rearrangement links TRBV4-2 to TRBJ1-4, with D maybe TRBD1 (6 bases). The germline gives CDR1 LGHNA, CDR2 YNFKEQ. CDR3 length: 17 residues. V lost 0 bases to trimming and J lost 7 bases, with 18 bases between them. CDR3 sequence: CASSQESVGRGGEKLFF. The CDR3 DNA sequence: TGTGCCAGCAGCCAAGAGTCGGTCGGCAGGGGTGGTGAAAAACTGTTTTTT.

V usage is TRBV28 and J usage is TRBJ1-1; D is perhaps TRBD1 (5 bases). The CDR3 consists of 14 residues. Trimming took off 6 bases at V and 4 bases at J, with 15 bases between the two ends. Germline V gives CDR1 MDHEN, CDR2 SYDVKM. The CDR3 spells CASSKGGVGTEAFF. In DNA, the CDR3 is TGTGCCAGCAGCAAGGGAGGGGTGGGCACTGAAGCTTTCTTT.

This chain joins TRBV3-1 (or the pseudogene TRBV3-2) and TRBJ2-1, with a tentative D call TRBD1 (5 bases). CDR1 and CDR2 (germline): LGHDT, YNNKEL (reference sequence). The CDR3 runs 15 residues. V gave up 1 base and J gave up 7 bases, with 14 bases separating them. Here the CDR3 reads CASSQGQGLGNEQFF. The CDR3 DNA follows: TGTGCCAGCAGCCAAGGGCAGGGCTTGGGGAATGAGCAGTTCTTC.

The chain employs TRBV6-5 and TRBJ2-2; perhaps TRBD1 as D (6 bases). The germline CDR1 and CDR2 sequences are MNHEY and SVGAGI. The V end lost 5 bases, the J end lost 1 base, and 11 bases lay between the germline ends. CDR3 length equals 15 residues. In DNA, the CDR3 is TGTGCCAGCAGTCCTAAGACAGGGAACACCGGGGAGCTGTTTTTT. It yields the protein CASSPKTGNTGELFF.

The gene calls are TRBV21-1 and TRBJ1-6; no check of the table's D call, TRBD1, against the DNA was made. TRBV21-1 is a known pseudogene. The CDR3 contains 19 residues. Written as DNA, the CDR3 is TGTGCCAGCAGCCGCCAGTCGGGACAGGGGTTGACCTATAATTCACCCCTCCACTTT. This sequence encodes CASSRQSGQGLTYNSPLHF.

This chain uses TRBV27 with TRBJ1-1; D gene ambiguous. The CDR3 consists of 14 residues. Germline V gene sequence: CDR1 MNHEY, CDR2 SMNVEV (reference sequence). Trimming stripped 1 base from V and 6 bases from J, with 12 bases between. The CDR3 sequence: CASSLYPSVPEAFF. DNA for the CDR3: TGTGCCAGCAGTTTATACCCATCGGTCCCTGAAGCTTTCTTT.

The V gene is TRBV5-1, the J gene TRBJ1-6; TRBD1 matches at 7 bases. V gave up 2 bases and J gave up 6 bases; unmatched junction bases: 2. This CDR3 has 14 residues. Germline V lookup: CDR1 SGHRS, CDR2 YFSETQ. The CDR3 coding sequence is TGCGCCAGCAGCTTTGGACAGGCTAATTCACCCCTCCACTTT. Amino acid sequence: CASSFGQANSPLHF.

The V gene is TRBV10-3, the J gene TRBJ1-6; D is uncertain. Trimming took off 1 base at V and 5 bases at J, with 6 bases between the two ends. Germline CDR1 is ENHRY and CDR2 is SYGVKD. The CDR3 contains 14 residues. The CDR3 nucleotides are TGTGCCATCAGTGAGTTACGGGATAATTCACCCCTCCACTTT. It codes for CAISELRDNSPLHF.

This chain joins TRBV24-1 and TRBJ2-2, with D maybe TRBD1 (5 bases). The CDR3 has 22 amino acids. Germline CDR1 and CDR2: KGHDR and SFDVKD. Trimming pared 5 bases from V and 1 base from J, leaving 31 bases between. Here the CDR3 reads CATSVDSFQKTSKQMNTGELFF. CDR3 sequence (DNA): TGTGCCACCAGTGTCGACAGTTTTCAGAAAACATCAAAACAGATGAACACCGGGGAGCTGTTTTTT.

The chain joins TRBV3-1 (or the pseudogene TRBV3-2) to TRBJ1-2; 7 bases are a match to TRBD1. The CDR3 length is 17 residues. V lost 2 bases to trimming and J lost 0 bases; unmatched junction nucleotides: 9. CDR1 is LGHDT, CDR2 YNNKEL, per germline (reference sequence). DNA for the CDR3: TGTGCCAGCAGCCAACGAGGGGGCGCAAAAACTAACTATGGCTACACCTTC. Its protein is CASSQRGGAKTNYGYTF.

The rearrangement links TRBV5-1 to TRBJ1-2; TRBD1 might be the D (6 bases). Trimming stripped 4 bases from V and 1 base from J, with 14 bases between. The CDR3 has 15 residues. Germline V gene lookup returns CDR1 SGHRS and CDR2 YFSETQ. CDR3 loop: CASSEQGIFNYGYTF. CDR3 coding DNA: TGCGCCAGCAGCGAACAGGGAATTTTTAACTATGGCTACACCTTC.